Listed here are 9 T cell receptor beta chains from one sample, sequenced in a study of OX40 agonist ivuxolimab in advanced cancers. Profiled with immunoSEQ multiplex PCR; TCRdb holds only in-frame clones, not every one. Here the sample spans more than 30,000 clones, around 80% being singletons. The sample here was CD4+ or CD8+ T cells sorted from blood, taken in a trial of the OX40 agonist ivuxolimab. These receptors all come from an adult with an advanced solid tumor such as melanoma, head and neck, liver or kidney cancer.

The rearrangement links TRBV5-1 to TRBJ1-1; D is uncertain. Germline lookup yields CDR1 SGHRS and CDR2 YFSETQ. The CDR3 runs to 13 residues. Trimming cost V 0 bases and J 2 bases, with 5 bases left between them. CDR3 amino acids: CASSLVVNTEAFF. CDR3 DNA sequence: TGCGCCAGCAGCTTGGTAGTAAACACTGAAGCTTTCTTT.

The chain employs TRBV30 and TRBJ1-2, with TRBD1 matching over 7 bases. Germline CDR1 and CDR2: GTSNPN and SVGIG (reference sequence). The CDR3 is 13 residues long. With 0 bases clipped from V and 8 bases from J, the junction kept 6 bases outside the gene matches. CDR3 coding DNA: TGTGCCTGGAGTGTAGGGGGCTTGGGCGGCTACACCTTC. Its translation is CAWSVGGLGGYTF.

This clone was counted a single time. CDR3 bases: TGTGCCAGCAGCCAAGGGGCCCTACGTGATGAAGCTTTCTTT. Its translation is CASSQGALRDEAFF. The chain has TRBV14 and TRBJ1-1; D is ambiguous. Germline-derived CDR1 and CDR2 are SGHDN and FVKESK. The CDR3 covers 14 residues. Between the trimmed V and J ends, which lost 1 base and 7 bases, there was a span of 13 bases.

The chain recombines TRBV28 with TRBJ1-1; maybe TRBD1 (6 bases). CDR1 is MDHEN and CDR2 is SYDVKM in the germline V gene. Trimming pared 7 bases from V and 1 base from J, leaving 13 bases between. This CDR3 contains 14 residues. The CDR3, as DNA: TGTGCCAGCACTAGGGGGGGGCCGAACACTGAAGCTTTCTTT. It encodes CASTRGGPNTEAFF.

The rearrangement uses TRBV9 and TRBJ1-6; 7 bases fit TRBD1. From germline, CDR1 is SGDLS and CDR2 YYNGEE. Trimming removed 2 bases from V and 6 bases from J; junction bases left unmatched: 2. The CDR3 loop spans 14 amino acids. This chain's CDR3 is CASSVGTANSPLHF. CDR3 in DNA: TGTGCCAGCAGCGTTGGGACAGCTAATTCACCCCTCCACTTT.

The chain carries TRBV19 and TRBJ1-6, with D hard to call. Trimming left V 4 bases short and J 7 bases short, with 5 bases between. The CDR3 has 12 residues. Germline CDR1 LNHDA, CDR2 SQIVND (reference sequence). CDR3 DNA: TGTGCCAGTAGTACCCTAAATTCACCCCTCCACTTT. It codes for CASSTLNSPLHF.

The J gene is TRBJ2-5, the V gene TRBV5-1; D is perhaps TRBD1 or TRBD2 (6 bases each). V gave up 4 bases and J gave up 5 bases, with 21 bases separating them. CDR1 and CDR2 from the germline V gene are SGHRS and YFSETQ. This CDR3 contains 16 residues. CDR3 region: CASSPRGAGAGETQYF. In nucleotides, the CDR3 is TGCGCCAGCAGCCCGAGGGGGGCAGGCGCAGGGGAGACCCAGTACTTC.

This sequence joins TRBV5-1 and TRBJ2-6; D is possibly TRBD1 (6 bases). V lost 3 bases and J 2 bases, leaving 9 bases between the germline ends. This CDR3 spans 15 amino acids. Germline values: CDR1 SGHRS, CDR2 YFSETQ. The CDR3 sequence: CASSSAGAGANVLTF. CDR3 nucleotides: TGCGCCAGCAGCTCGGCAGGGGCTGGGGCCAACGTCCTGACTTTC.

This clone came up a few times. This chain joins TRBV11-2 and TRBJ1-2; a weak D match, TRBD1 (6 bases). Trimming shortened V by 4 bases and J by 4 bases, and 22 bases separated the two germline ends. CDR1 and CDR2 from the germline V gene are SGHAT and FQNNGV. The CDR3 spans 17 residues. The CDR3 protein is CASSYPGARRLSYGYTF. The CDR3 DNA follows: TGTGCCAGCAGCTACCCAGGGGCGCGGAGACTATCCTATGGCTACACCTTC.